This TCR beta chain comes out of a study of cytomegalovirus exposure and HLA in healthy donors. General study findings and limits: The authors confirmed in vitro that three CMV-associated chains were specific for CMV antigens.

Points on this clone: Its antigen is undetermined.

PCR involved 60 Vbeta and 13 Jbeta primers. Sequencing was performed with immunoSEQ multiplex PCR; in TCRdb, only in-frame clones are kept and a portion is missing. This repertoire shows roughly 180,000 clones, 60% to 85% found once; its top ten account for 1.5% to 2%. Germline V gives CDR1 MNHEY, CDR2 SVGAGI. Trimming removed 5 bases from V and 0 bases from J, with 11 bases in between. The length of the CDR3 is 15 residues. Sequencing was carried out using PBMCs. The rearrangement uses TRBV6-5 and TRBJ2-1; no definite D call. The sequence came from a man younger than 30 in good health and CMV-seronegative. CDR3 in amino acids: CASSPSRSSYNEQFF. The CDR3 nucleotides read TGTGCCAGCAGTCCGTCAAGGAGCTCCTACAATGAGCAGTTCTTC.